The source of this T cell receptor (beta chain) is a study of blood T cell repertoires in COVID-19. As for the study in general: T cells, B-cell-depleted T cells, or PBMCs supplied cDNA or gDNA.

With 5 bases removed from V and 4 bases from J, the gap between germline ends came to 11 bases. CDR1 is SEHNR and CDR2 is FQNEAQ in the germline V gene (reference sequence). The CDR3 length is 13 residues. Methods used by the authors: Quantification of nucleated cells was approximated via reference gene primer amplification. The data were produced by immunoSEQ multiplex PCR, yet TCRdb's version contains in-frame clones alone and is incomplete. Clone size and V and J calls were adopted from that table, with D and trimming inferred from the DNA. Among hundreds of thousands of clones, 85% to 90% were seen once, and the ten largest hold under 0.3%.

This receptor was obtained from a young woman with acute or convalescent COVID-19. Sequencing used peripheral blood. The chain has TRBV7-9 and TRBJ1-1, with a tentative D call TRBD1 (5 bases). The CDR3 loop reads CASSPDQGTEAFF. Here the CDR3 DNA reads TGTGCCAGCAGCCCTGACCAGGGCACTGAAGCTTTCTTT.